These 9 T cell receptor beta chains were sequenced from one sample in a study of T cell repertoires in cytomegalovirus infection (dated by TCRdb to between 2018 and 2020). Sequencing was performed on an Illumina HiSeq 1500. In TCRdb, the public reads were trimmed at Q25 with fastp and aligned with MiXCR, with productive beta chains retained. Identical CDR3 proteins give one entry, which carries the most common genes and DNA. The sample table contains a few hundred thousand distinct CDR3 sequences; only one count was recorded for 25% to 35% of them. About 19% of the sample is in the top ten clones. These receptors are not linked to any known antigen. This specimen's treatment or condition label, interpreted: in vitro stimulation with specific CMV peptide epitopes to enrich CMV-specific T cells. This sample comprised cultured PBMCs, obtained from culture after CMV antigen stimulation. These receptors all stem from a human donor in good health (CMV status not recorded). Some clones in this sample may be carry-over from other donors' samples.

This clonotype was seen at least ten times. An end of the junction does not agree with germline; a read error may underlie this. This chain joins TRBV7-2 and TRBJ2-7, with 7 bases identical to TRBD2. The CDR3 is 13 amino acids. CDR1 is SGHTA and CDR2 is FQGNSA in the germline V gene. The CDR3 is CASSSRTSPLRDF. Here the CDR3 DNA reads TGTGCCAGCAGCTCGCGGACTAGTCCGCTGCGGGACTTC.

The CDR3 region is CASSRRMSYTF. Written as DNA, the CDR3 is TGTGCCAGCAGCCGCCGAATGAGCTACACCTTC. This chain uses TRBV7-9 with TRBJ1-2; D remains unclear. The CDR3 spans 11 residues. Germline-derived CDR1 and CDR2 are SEHNR and FQNEAQ (reference sequence). V was cut by 5 bases and J by 9 bases, with 10 bases left in between. The full variable domain, completed using reference TRBV7-9 and TRBJ1-2, is DTGVSQNPRHKITKRGQNVTFRCDPISEHNRLYWYRQTLGQGPEFLTYFQNEAQLEKSRLLSDRFSAERPKGSFSTLEIQRTEQGDSAMYLCASSRRMSYTFGSGTRLTVV.

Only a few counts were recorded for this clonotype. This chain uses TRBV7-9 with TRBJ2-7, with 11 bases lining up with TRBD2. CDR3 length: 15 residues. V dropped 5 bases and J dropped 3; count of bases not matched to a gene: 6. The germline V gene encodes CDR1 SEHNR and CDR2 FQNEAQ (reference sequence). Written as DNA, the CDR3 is TGTGCCAGCAGCGGGACGGGACTAGCGGTCTACGAGCAGTACTTC. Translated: CASSGTGLAVYEQYF.

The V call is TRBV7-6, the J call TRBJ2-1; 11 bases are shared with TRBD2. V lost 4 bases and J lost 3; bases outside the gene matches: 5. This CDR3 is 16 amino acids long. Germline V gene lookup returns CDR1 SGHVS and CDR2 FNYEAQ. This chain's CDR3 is CASSSIAGGFYNEQFF. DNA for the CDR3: TGTGCCAGCAGCTCCATAGCGGGAGGGTTCTACAATGAGCAGTTCTTC.

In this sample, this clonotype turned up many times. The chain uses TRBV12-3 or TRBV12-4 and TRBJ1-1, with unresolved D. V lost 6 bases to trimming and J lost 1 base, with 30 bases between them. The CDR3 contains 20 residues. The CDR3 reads CASRKYKLSGGEGSNTEAFF. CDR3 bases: TGTGCCAGCAGGAAATACAAACTATCCGGTGGGGAGGGTTCGAACACTGAAGCTTTCTTT.

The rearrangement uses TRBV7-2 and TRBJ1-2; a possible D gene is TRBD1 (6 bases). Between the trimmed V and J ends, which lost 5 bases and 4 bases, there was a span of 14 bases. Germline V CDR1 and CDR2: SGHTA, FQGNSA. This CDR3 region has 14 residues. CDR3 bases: TGTGCCAGCAGCCTAAGACAGGATGTCTATGGCTACACCTTC. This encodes CASSLRQDVYGYTF. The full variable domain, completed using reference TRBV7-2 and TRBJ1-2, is GAGVSQSPSNKVTEKGKDVELRCDPISGHTALYWYRQSLGQGLEFLIYFQGNSAPDKSGLPSDRFSAERTGGSVSTLTIQRTQQEDSAVYLCASSLRQDVYGYTFGSGTRLTVV.

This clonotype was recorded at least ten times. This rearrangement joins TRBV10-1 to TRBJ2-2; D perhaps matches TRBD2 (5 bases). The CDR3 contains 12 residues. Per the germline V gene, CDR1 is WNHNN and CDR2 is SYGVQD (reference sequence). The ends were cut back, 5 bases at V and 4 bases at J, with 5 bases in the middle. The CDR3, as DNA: TGCGCCAGCAGTCGGGGCACCGGGGAGCTGTTTTTT. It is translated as CASSRGTGELFF.

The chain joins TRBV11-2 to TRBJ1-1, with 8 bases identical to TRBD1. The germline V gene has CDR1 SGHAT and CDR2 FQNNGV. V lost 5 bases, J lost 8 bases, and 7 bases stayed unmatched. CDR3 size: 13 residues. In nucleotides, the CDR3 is TGTGCCAGCAGCGTACTCCGGACAGGGGAAGCTTTCTTT. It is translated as CASSVLRTGEAFF.

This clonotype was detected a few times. CDR3 nucleotide sequence: TGTGCCAGCAGGAGAGTCCCGGTGGCGGGAAACACCATATATTTT. Its protein is CASRRVPVAGNTIYF. This chain connects TRBV13 to TRBJ1-3; D unclear. Trimming left V 6 bases short and J 4 bases short, with 16 bases between. Per the germline V gene, CDR1 is PRHDT and CDR2 is FYEKMQ (reference sequence). CDR3 size: 15 residues.